This TCR beta chain was identified during a study of early T cells in non-severe SARS-CoV-2 infection. Study-wide context: Chains were unpaired, as sequencing was done on bulk RNA from unsorted whole blood.

This clonotype was observed a few times. No antigen is known for it. Findings and caveats of the study: Sequences matched to VDJdb favored anti-spike CD8 responses, while private and CD4 specificities were missed.

V was clipped by 5 bases and J by 3 bases, with 13 bases between them. The CDR3 totals 14 residues. Germline assignment: CDR1 MDHEN and CDR2 SYDVKM. As part of library construction, unique molecular identifiers were attached to individual cDNA molecules. TCRdb re-called the 5' RACE reads with MiXCR, one entry per CDR3 protein. Of 70,000 or so distinct CDR3 sequences listed, approximately 13% are singletons. This clonotype was sampled from an adult who was a healthcare worker with PCR-confirmed SARS-CoV-2 infection or an uninfected control (not recorded which). The sequenced sample consisted of whole blood. The chain joins TRBV28 to TRBJ1-2; D uncertain. CDR3 sequence reads: CASSPERWDYGYTF. CDR3 DNA: TGTGCCAGCAGTCCAGAAAGGTGGGACTATGGCTACACCTTC.